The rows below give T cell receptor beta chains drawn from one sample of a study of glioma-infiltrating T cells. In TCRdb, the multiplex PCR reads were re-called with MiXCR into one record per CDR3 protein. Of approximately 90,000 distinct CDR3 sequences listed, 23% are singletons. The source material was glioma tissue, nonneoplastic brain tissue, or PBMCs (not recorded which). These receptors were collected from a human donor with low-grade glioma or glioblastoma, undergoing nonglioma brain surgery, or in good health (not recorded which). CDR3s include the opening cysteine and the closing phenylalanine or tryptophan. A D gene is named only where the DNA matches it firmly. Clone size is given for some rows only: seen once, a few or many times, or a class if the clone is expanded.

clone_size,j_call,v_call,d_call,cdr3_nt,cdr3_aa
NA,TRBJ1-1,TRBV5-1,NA,TGCGCCAGCAGCGGAATCAGCACTGAAGCTTTGTTT,CASSGISTEALF
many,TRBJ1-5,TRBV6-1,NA,TGTGCCAGCAGTCCAAGTTTTACTCCGGGACAGCCCCAGCATTTT,CASSPSFTPGQPQHF
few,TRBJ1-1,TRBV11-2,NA,TGTGCCAGCAGCTTATGGTCCCCCAACACTGAAGCTTTCTTT,CASSLWSPNTEAFF
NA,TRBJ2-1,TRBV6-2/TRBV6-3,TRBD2,TGTGCCAGCAGCCTGCTAGCGGGAGTTGTCTACAATGAGCAGTTCTTC,CASSLLAGVVYNEQFF
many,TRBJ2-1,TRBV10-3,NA,TGTGCCATCAGTGAGCCCCAAGTAGGCAATGAGCAGTTCTTC,CAISEPQVGNEQFF
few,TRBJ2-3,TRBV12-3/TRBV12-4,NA,TGTGCCAGCAGCCGTCCGGCCACAGATACGCAGTATTTT,CASSRPATDTQYF
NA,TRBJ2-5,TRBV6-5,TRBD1,TGTGCCAGCAGCTTGACAGGGTGGGCAGAGACCCAGTACTTC,CASSLTGWAETQYF
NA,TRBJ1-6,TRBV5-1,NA,TGCGCCAGCAGCTTGGAAGTCAGGGGAAATTCACCCCTCCACTTT,CASSLEVRGNSPLHF
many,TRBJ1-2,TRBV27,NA,TGTGCCAGCAGTGACCGGCGCTATGGCTACACCTTC,CASSDRRYGYTF
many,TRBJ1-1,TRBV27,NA,TGTGCCAGCAGTAATATGGGTTTGCGGAACACTGAAGCTTTCTTT,CASSNMGLRNTEAFF
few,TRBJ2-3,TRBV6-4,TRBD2,TGTGCCAGCAGTCCAGGGACTAGCGGGACCACAGATACGCAGTATTTT,CASSPGTSGTTDTQYF
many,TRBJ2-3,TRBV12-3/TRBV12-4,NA,TGTGCCAGCAGTTTTTACTCAGCGGTTGTAGTCACAGATACGCAGTATTTT,CASSFYSAVVVTDTQYF
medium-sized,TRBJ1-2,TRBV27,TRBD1,TGTGCCAGCAGTTCAAACAGGGGTAACTATGGCTACACCTTC,CASSSNRGNYGYTF
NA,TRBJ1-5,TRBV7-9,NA,TGTGCCAGCAGCTTAGGTTCCGGACGGAGCAATCAGCCCCAGCATTTT,CASSLGSGRSNQPQHF
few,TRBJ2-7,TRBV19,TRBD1,TGTGCCAGTAGTACCCTTGGACAGGACAGGCAGTACTTC,CASSTLGQDRQYF
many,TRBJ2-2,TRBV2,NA,TGTGCCAGCAGACTAGAGTTTGGGGAGCTGTTTTTT,CASRLEFGELFF
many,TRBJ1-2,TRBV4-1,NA,TGCGCCAGCAGCCAAGGCCCCCGGGACCAAAACTATGGCTACACCTTC,CASSQGPRDQNYGYTF
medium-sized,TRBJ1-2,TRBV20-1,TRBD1,TGCAGTGCTAGACTCAGCCCCACAGGGGGCGAGAACTTC,CSARLSPTGGENF
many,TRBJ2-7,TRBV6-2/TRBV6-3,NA,TGTGCCAGCAGTTACGTCGCTCAGGGCTCCTACGAGCAGTACTTC,CASSYVAQGSYEQYF
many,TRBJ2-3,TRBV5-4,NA,TGTGCCAGCTTCGTTGCGTGGCAGCCGACAGATACGCAGTATTTT,CASFVAWQPTDTQYF
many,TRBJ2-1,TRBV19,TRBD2,TGTGCCAGTAGTACGACTAGCGGGGGGCGGAATGAGCAGTTCTTC,CASSTTSGGRNEQFF
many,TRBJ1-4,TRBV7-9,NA,TGTGCCAGCAGCTTCGACAGGAGCCAATCTGAAAAACTGTTTTTT,CASSFDRSQSEKLFF
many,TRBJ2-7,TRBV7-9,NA,TGTGCCAGCAGCTCGCTTCAGACAGATCGGGGCTACGAGCAGTACTTC,CASSSLQTDRGYEQYF
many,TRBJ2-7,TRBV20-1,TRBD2,TGCAGTGCTTCCGGGACTAGCCTTGGGAAACTGTACGAGCAGTACTTC,CSASGTSLGKLYEQYF
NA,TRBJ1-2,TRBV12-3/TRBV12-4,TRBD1,TGTGCCAGCAGAGACAGGGGTTACTATGGCTACACCTTC,CASRDRGYYGYTF
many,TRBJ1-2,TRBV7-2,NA,TGTGCCAGCAGCCCGGACAGACTCTATGGCTACACCTTC,CASSPDRLYGYTF
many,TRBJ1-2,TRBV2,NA,TGTGCCAGCAGTGAGGCTCGAAAAGTCTATGGCTACACCTTC,CASSEARKVYGYTF
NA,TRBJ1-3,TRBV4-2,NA,TGTGCCAGCAGCCAAGTGGCGGGGGGGTTAGGGGTAGGAAACACCATATATTTT,CASSQVAGGLGVGNTIYF
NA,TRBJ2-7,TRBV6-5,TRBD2,TGTGCCAGCAGTTTAGCGGGGACTAGCGTAATCTACGAGCAGTACTTC,CASSLAGTSVIYEQYF
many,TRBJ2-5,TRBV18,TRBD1,TGTGCCAGCTGGACAGGGTCTTACCAAGAGACCCAGTACTTC,CASWTGSYQETQYF
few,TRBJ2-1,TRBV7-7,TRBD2,TGTGCCAGCAGCCAGCGGGGGGGACCCTACAATGAGCAGTTCTTC,CASSQRGGPYNEQFF
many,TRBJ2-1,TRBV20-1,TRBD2,TGCAGTGCTACCGGGACTAGCGGGAGCGAGATCTCCTACAATGAGCAGTTCTTC,CSATGTSGSEISYNEQFF
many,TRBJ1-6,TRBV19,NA,TGTGCCAGTACCCTCGACGGGAGCTCCTATAATTCACCCCTCCACTTT,CASTLDGSSYNSPLHF
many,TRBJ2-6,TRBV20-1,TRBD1,TGCAGTGCACCCACAACAGGGGTCGCTTACTCTGGGGCCAACGTCCTGACTTTC,CSAPTTGVAYSGANVLTF
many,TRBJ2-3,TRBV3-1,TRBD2,TGTGCCAGCAGCCAAAGGCGGGAGGAGGGGCAGTATTTT,CASSQRREEGQYF
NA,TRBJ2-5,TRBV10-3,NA,TGTGCCATCAGCGATCCGCGAGGGGGGGTTTTGGAGACCCAGTACTTC,CAISDPRGGVLETQYF
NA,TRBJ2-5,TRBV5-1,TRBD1,TGCGCCAGCAGCTCAATACCGGGACAGGGCCAAGAGACCCAGTACTTC,CASSSIPGQGQETQYF